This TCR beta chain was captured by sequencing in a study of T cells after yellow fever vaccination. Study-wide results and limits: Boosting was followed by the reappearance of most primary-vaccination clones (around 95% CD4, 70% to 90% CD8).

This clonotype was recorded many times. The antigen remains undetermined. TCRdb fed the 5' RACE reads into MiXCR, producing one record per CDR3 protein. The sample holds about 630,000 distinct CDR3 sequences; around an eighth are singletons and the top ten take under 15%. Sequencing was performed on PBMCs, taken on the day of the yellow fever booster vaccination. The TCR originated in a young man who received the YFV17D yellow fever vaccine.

The CDR3: CASSPGLAGVGNEQFF. CDR3 coding DNA: TGTGCCAGCAGCCCAGGACTAGCGGGAGTCGGGAATGAGCAGTTCTTC. The chain uses TRBV7-6 and TRBJ2-1; the match to TRBD2 covers 13 bases. This CDR3 comprises 16 residues. Germline CDR1 is SGHVS and CDR2 is FNYEAQ. Trimming removed 5 bases from V and 7 bases from J; junction bases left unmatched: 8.